This note documents a single T cell receptor (beta chain) sequence. In the original processing: Estimation of nucleated cell counts relied on the amplification of reference gene primers. Sequenced by immunoSEQ multiplex PCR; TCRdb stores in-frame clones only, minus some. V, J and clone size derive from that table, while D and trimming were established from the DNA sequence. The sample records 450,000 to 600,000 clones, about 90% being singletons. V was pared by 6 bases and J by 5 bases, with 19 bases between. CDR3 length: 15 amino acids. CDR1 is MNHEY and CDR2 is SVGAGI in the germline V gene. In terms of age and location, participants ranged from roughly 18 to 90 years and lived in approximately 26 US areas. Participants' reported clinical history set cohort assignment. This specimen comes from a study of blood T cell repertoires in COVID-19. Background on the study: Acute and convalescent COVID-19 samples came from the United States, Italy and Spain.

The origin of this receptor is a woman younger than 30 who had recovered from COVID-19. This chain joins TRBV6-5 and TRBJ1-1, with D perhaps matching TRBD1 (5 bases). Input material: PBMCs or T cells enriched from blood (not recorded which). DNA for the CDR3: TGTGCCAGCAGCCTGACTCACTCCGGGGGGACTGAAGCTTTCTTT. Its translation: CASSLTHSGGTEAFF.